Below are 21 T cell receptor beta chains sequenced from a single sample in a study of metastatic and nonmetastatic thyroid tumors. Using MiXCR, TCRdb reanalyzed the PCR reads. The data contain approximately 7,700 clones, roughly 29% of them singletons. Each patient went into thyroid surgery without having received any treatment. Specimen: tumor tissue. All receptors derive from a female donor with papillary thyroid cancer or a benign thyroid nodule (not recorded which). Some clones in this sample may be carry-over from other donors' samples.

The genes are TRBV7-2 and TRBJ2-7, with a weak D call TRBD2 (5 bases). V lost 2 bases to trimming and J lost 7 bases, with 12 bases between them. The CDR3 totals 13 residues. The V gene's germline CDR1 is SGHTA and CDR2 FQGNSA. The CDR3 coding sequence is TGTGCCAGCAGCTTATCCCCTAGCCGAGAGCAGTACTTC. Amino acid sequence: CASSLSPSREQYF. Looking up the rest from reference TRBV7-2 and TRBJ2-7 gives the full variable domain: GAGVSQSPSNKVTEKGKDVELRCDPISGHTALYWYRQSLGQGLEFLIYFQGNSAPDKSGLPSDRFSAERTGGSVSTLTIQRTQQEDSAVYLCASSLSPSREQYFGPGTRLTVT.

For the CDR3, the DNA is TGTGCCAGCAGCCCTAGGGCACAGGGAGTTTATGGCTACACCTTC. Its protein product is CASSPRAQGVYGYTF. This sequence joins TRBV7-2 and TRBJ1-2; maybe TRBD1 (6 bases). V lost 5 bases to trimming and J lost 5 bases, with 18 bases between them. Per germline, CDR1 SGHTA and CDR2 FQGNSA. The CDR3 has 15 amino acids.

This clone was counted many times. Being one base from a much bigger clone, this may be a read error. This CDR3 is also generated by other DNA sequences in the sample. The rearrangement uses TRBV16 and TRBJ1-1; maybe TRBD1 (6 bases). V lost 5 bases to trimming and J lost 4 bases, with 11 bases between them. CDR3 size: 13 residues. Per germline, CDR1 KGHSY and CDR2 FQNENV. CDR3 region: CASSWGQGTEAFF. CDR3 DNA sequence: TGTGCCAGCAGCTGGGGGCAGGGCACTGAAGCTTTCTTT.

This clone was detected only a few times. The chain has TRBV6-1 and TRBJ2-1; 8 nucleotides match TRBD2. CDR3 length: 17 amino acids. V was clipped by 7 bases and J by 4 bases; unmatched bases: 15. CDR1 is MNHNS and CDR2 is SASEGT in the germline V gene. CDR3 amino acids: CASKPPTSGSSYNEQFF. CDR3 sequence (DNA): TGTGCCAGCAAACCACCTACTAGCGGTTCGTCTTACAATGAGCAGTTCTTC.

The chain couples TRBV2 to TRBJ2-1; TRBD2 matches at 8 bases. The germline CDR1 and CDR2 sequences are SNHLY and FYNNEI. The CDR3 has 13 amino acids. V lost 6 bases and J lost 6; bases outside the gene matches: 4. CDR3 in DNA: TGTGCCAGCAGCGCGGGACTAGTCAATGAGCAGTTCTTC. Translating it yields CASSAGLVNEQFF.

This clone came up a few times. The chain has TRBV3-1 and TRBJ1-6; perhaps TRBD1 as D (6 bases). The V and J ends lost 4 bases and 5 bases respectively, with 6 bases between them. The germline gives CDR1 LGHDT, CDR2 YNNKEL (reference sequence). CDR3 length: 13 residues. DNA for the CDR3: TGTGCCAGCAGCCGGACAGATAATTCACCCCTCCACTTT. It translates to CASSRTDNSPLHF.

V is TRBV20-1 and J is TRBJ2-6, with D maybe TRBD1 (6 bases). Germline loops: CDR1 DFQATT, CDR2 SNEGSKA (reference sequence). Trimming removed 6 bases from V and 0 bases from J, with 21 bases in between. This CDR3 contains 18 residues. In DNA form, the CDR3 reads TGCAGTGCCGCGGTCCCGACAGGAATAAACTCTGGGGCCAACGTCCTGACTTTC. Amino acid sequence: CSAAVPTGINSGANVLTF.

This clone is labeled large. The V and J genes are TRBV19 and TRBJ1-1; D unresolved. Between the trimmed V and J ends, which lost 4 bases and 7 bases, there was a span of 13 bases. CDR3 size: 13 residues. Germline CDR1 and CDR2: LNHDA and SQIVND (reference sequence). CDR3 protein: CASSTLEYGEAFF. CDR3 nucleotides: TGTGCCAGTAGTACCCTCGAGTATGGTGAAGCTTTCTTT.

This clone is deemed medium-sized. CDR3 sequence reads: CASSYTGTTKDGYTF. The CDR3 DNA is TGTGCCAGCAGTTACACTGGGACAACAAAGGATGGCTACACCTTC. The chain uses TRBV6-5 and TRBJ1-2; possible D gene TRBD1, 6 bases. Trimming cost V 2 bases and J 6 bases, with 16 bases left between them. The CDR3 is 15 amino acids. In germline, CDR1 is MNHEY, CDR2 SVGAGI.

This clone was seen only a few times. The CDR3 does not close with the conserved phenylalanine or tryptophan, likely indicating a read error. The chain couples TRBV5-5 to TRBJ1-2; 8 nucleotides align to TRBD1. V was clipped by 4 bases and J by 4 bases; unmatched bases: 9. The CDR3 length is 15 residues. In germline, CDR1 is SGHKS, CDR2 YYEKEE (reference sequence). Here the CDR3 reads CASSGGTGGTYGYTL. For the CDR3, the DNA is TGTGCCAGCAGCGGTGGGACAGGTGGAACCTATGGCTACACCCTC.

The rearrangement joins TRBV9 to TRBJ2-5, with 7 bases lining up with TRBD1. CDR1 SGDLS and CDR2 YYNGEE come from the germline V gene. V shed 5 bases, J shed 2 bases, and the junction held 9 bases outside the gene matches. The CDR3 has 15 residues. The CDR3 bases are TGTGCCAGCAGTCCCCTCAGGGGGAGTCAAGAGACCCAGTACTTC. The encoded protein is CASSPLRGSQETQYF. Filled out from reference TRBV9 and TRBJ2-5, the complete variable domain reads DSGVTQTPKHLITATGQRVTLRCSPRSGDLSVYWYQQSLDQGLQFLIQYYNGEERAKGNILERFSAQQFPDLHSELNLSSLELGDSALYFCASSPLRGSQETQYFGPGTRLLVL.

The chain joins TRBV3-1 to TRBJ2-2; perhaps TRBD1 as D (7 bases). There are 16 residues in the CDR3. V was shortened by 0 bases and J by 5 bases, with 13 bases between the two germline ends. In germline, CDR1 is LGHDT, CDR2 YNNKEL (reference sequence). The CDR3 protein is CASSQEAGGLTGELFF. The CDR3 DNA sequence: TGTGCCAGCAGCCAAGAGGCAGGGGGGCTGACCGGGGAGCTGTTTTTT. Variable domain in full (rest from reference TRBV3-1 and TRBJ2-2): DTAVSQTPKYLVTQMGNDKSIKCEQNLGHDTMYWYKQDSKKFLKIMFSYNNKELIINETVPNRFSPKSPDKAHLNLHINSLELGDSAVYFCASSQEAGGLTGELFFGEGSRLTVL.

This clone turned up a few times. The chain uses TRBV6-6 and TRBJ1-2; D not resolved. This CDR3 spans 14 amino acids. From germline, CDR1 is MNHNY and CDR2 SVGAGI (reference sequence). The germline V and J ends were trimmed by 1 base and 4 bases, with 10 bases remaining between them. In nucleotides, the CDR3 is TGTGCCAGCAGTTACTTAGGAGGGTTCTATGGCTACACCTTC. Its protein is CASSYLGGFYGYTF.

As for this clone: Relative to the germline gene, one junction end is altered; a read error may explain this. The CDR3 nucleotides read TGTGCAAGCAGTTTACTCGAAACTGAAGCTTTCTTT. It codes for CASSLLETEAFF. The chain employs TRBV28 and TRBJ1-1; the D is unclear. Germline CDR1 and CDR2: MDHEN and SYDVKM. This CDR3 region has 12 residues.

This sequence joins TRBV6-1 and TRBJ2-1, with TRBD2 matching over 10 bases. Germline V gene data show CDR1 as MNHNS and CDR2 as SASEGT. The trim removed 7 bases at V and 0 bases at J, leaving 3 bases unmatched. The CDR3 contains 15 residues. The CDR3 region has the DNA TGTGCCAGCAAGGCTAGCGGGAGCTCCTACAATGAGCAGTTCTTC. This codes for CASKASGSSYNEQFF.

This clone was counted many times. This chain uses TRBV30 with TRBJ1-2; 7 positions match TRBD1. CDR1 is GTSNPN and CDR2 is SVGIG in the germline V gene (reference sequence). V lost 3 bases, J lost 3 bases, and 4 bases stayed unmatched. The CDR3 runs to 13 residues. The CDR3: CAWRRTGHYGYTF. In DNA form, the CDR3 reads TGTGCCTGGAGGAGGACAGGTCACTATGGCTACACCTTC.

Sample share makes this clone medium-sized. CDR3 in amino acids: CSARGTSGRPEQFF. DNA of the CDR3: TGCAGTGCTAGGGGGACTAGCGGGAGGCCTGAGCAGTTCTTC. This sequence joins TRBV20-1 and TRBJ2-1; 15 bases map to TRBD2. Unmatched junction bases numbered 3, after V lost 3 bases and J lost 9 bases. There are 14 residues in the CDR3. Germline CDR1 is DFQATT and CDR2 is SNEGSKA (reference sequence).

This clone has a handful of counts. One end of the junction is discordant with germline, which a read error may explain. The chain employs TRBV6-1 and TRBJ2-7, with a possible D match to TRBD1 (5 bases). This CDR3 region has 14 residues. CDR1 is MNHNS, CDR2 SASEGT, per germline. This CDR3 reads CASSLGQVGYDQYF. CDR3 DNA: TGTGCCAGCTCCCTAGGACAAGTTGGGTACGATCAGTACTTC.

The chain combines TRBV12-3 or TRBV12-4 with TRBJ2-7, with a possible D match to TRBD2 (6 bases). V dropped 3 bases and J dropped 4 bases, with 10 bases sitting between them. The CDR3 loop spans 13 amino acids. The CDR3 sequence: CASSFGEAYEQYF. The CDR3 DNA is TGTGCCAGCAGTTTCGGGGAGGCGTACGAGCAGTACTTC.

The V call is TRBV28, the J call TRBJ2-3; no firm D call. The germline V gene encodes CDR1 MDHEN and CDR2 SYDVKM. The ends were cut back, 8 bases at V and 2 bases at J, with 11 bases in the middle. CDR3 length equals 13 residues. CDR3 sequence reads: CASVSGVTDTQYF. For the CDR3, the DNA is TGTGCCAGCGTCTCAGGAGTCACAGATACGCAGTATTTT.

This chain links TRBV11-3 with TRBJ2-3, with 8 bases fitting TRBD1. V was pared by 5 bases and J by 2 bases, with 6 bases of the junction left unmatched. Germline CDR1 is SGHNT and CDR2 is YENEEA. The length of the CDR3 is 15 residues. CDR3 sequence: CASSPRQGATDTQYF. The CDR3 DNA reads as TGTGCCAGCAGCCCTCGTCAGGGGGCCACAGATACGCAGTATTTT.